The 24 T cell receptor beta chains in this list originate from one sample, sequenced in a study of cytomegalovirus exposure and HLA in healthy donors (dated by TCRdb to 2016 to 2017). Library method: the immunoSEQ multiplex PCR assay. The multiplex PCR relied on a mix of 60 forward primers for TCR Vbeta segments and 13 reverse primers for TCR Jbeta segments. TCRdb obtained this table from immuneACCESS and retained in-frame rearrangements with V and J assigned. These tables miss some clones; where compared with another copy, unresolved V genes account for less than half of the shortfall, and the remainder is unexplained. The sample table shows about 170,000 clones, and 84% are seen once. Less than 0.4% of the sample comes from the top ten. Sequencing was done on a sample of PBMCs. The receptor set was obtained from a boy under 10 years old in good health and CMV-seronegative.

J is TRBJ1-1 and V is TRBV30; D ambiguous. Germline CDR1 GTSNPN, CDR2 SVGIG (reference sequence). V dropped 1 base and J dropped 0 bases, with 6 bases sitting between them. CDR3 length: 13 residues. For the CDR3, the DNA is TGTGCCTGGAGTGGAGAGTTGAACACTGAAGCTTTCTTT. Protein sequence: CAWSGELNTEAFF.

The gene calls are TRBV5-1 and TRBJ2-2, with D possibly matching TRBD2 (6 bases). The CDR3 contains 14 residues. Germline V gene lookup returns CDR1 SGHRS and CDR2 YFSETQ. V was cut by 7 bases and J by 3 bases, with 13 bases left in between. The CDR3 bases are TGCGCCAGCTCCCCCTGGGGGGACACCGGGGAGCTGTTTTTT. Amino acids: CASSPWGDTGELFF.

The rearrangement joins TRBV14 to TRBJ2-3; 10 nucleotides align to TRBD2. CDR3 length: 16 amino acids. V shed 2 bases, J shed 9 bases, and the junction held 11 bases outside the gene matches. The V gene's germline CDR1 is SGHDN and CDR2 FVKESK. This chain's CDR3 is CASSQIAGGRRLTQYF. In DNA form, the CDR3 reads TGTGCCAGCAGCCAAATAGCGGGAGGACGTCGCTTAACGCAGTATTTT.

This clone was counted only a few times. The rearrangement links TRBV29-1 to TRBJ2-5; the D gene is possibly TRBD1 (8 bases). From germline, CDR1 is SQVTM and CDR2 ANQGSEA. The ends were cut back, 7 bases at V and 5 bases at J, with 23 bases in the middle. The CDR3 runs to 15 residues. CDR3 protein: CSAQQGGYSSETQYF. The CDR3 nucleotides read TGCAGCGCCCAACAGGGGGGGTACTCCTCGGAGACCCAGTACTTC.

The rearrangement joins TRBV30 to TRBJ1-2, with D maybe TRBD1 (5 bases). The germline V gene has CDR1 GTSNPN and CDR2 SVGIG (reference sequence). Trimming left V 3 bases short and J 0 bases short, with 17 bases between. CDR3 length equals 16 residues. CDR3: CAWREPRTSPNYGYTF. Written as DNA, the CDR3 is TGTGCCTGGAGGGAACCTAGGACATCTCCTAACTATGGCTACACCTTC.

The CDR3 DNA sequence: TGTGCCAGCAGCTCCAACCGGGACACCAATCCACAAGAGACCCAGTACTTC. Protein sequence: CASSSNRDTNPQETQYF. This chain links TRBV7-9 with TRBJ2-5, with D perhaps matching TRBD1 (6 bases). From germline, CDR1 is SEHNR and CDR2 FQNEAQ (reference sequence). V dropped 4 bases and J dropped 2 bases, with 20 bases sitting between them. CDR3 size: 17 residues.

V is TRBV10-2 and J is TRBJ2-3; D remains unclear. The ends were cut back, 7 bases at V and 5 bases at J, with 4 bases in the middle. The CDR3 is made up of 10 amino acids. In germline, CDR1 is WSHSY, CDR2 SAAADI. The DNA of the CDR3 is TGCGCCAGCATTCAAGATACGCAGTATTTT. Amino acids: CASIQDTQYF.

This clone turned up a few times. This chain connects TRBV5-4 to TRBJ2-7, with 10 positions matching TRBD1. Germline V gives CDR1 SGHNT, CDR2 YYREEE (reference sequence). V shed 1 base and J 10 bases; nucleotides not matched to a gene: 11. The CDR3 runs to 15 residues. The CDR3 loop reads CASSLPGTGVPHQYF. CDR3 in DNA: TGTGCCAGCAGCTTGCCCGGGACAGGGGTCCCCCATCAGTACTTC. The complete variable domain, with remaining parts taken from reference TRBV5-4 and TRBJ2-7, reads ETGVTQSPTHLIKTRGQQVTLRCSSQSGHNTVSWYQQALGQGPQFIFQYYREEENGRGNFPPRFSGLQFPNYSSELNVNALELDDSALYLCASSLPGTGVPHQYFGPGTRLTVT.

The chain uses TRBV28 and TRBJ2-7; tentatively, D is TRBD1 (5 bases). The CDR3 has 14 amino acids. The germline CDR1 and CDR2 sequences are MDHEN and SYDVKM. Deletions cut 2 bases from V and 4 bases from J, with 12 bases between. CDR3 nucleotides: TGTGCCAGCAGTTTAAGGGGCGCGAGATACGAGCAGTACTTC. It encodes CASSLRGARYEQYF. Looking up the rest from reference TRBV28 and TRBJ2-7 gives the full variable domain: DVKVTQSSRYLVKRTGEKVFLECVQDMDHENMFWYRQDPGLGLRLIYFSYDVKMKEKGDIPEGYSVSREKKERFSLILESASTNQTSMYLCASSLRGARYEQYFGPGTRLTVT.

The J gene is TRBJ2-3, the V gene TRBV4-1, with TRBD2 as a possible D gene (6 bases). The V end lost 5 bases, the J end lost 6 bases, and 9 bases lay between the germline ends. The CDR3 loop spans 12 amino acids. CDR1 is MGHRA and CDR2 is YSYEKL in the germline V gene. The CDR3 reads CASSSGLDTQYF. CDR3 coding DNA: TGCGCCAGCAGCTCGGGACTCGATACGCAGTATTTT.

In the case of this clone: Other DNA sequences in the sample encode the same CDR3. The J gene is TRBJ2-7, the V gene TRBV28; D is perhaps TRBD2 (5 bases). The germline V gene encodes CDR1 MDHEN and CDR2 SYDVKM. CDR3 length: 13 residues. V lost 3 bases and J lost 1, with 7 bases in between. CDR3 nucleotide sequence: TGTGCCAGCAGTTTGGGCGGGTCCTACGAGCAGTACTTC. It specifies CASSLGGSYEQYF. The full variable domain, rest sourced from reference TRBV28 and TRBJ2-7, is DVKVTQSSRYLVKRTGEKVFLECVQDMDHENMFWYRQDPGLGLRLIYFSYDVKMKEKGDIPEGYSVSREKKERFSLILESASTNQTSMYLCASSLGGSYEQYFGPGTRLTVT.

Comment on this clone: The junction departs from the called germline gene at one end, perhaps through a read error. CDR3 protein: CASSFARDETQYF. Here the CDR3 DNA reads TGTGCTAGCAGCTTCGCCAGGGATGAGACCCAGTACTTC. The rearrangement links TRBV7-7 to TRBJ2-5; D possibly corresponds to TRBD1 (5 bases). The CDR3 is made up of 13 amino acids. Germline-derived CDR1 and CDR2 are SSHAT and FNYEAQ (reference sequence).

This rearrangement joins TRBV7-3 to TRBJ2-7; tentatively, D is TRBD2 (6 bases). Between the trimmed V and J ends, which lost 5 bases and 3 bases, there was a span of 14 bases. CDR1 and CDR2 from the germline V gene are SGHTA and FQGTGA. This CDR3 contains 14 residues. The CDR3 nucleotides are TGTGCCAGCAGCCTTAGGCCGGGGGACTACGAGCAGTACTTC. Translated, it gives CASSLRPGDYEQYF.

The chain has TRBV19 and TRBJ2-7; 13 nucleotides align to TRBD2. The V segment lost 3 bases and the J segment 0 bases; nucleotides outside the gene matches: 2. CDR1 and CDR2 (germline): LNHDA, SQIVND (reference sequence). The CDR3 runs 16 residues. As DNA, the CDR3 is TGTGCCAGTAGTATGGGACTAGCGGGACCCTCCTACGAGCAGTACTTC. Protein product: CASSMGLAGPSYEQYF.

This clone was seen a single time. This chain joins TRBV27 and TRBJ2-7; 14 nucleotides line up with TRBD2. The germline V gene has CDR1 MNHEY and CDR2 SMNVEV (reference sequence). The CDR3 covers 15 residues. The V and J ends lost 6 bases and 4 bases, in that order; junction bases with no gene match: 5. The chain's CDR3 is CASRERTSGRYEQYF. The CDR3 region has the DNA TGTGCCAGCAGAGAAAGGACTAGCGGGAGGTACGAGCAGTACTTC.

This chain uses TRBV5-1 with TRBJ2-5; no definite D call. From germline, CDR1 is SGHRS and CDR2 YFSETQ. Trimming took 2 bases from V and 2 from J, leaving 10 bases between them. The CDR3 sequence is 14 residues long. CDR3 in DNA: TGCGCCAGCAGCTTTACCCGGTCTCAAGAGACCCAGTACTTC. Translated: CASSFTRSQETQYF.

The V gene is TRBV29-1, the J gene TRBJ2-7; D unclear. The germline V gene has CDR1 SQVTM and CDR2 ANQGSEA. The CDR3 loop spans 15 amino acids. Here the CDR3 DNA reads TGCACCCTTCTACCCCATCTGAGAGCCGTATACGAGCAGTACTTC. It yields the protein CTLLPHLRAVYEQYF.

This clone has just a few counts. J is TRBJ2-7 and V is TRBV7-9; perhaps TRBD1 as D (5 bases). The CDR3 loop spans 12 amino acids. Germline V gene data show CDR1 as SEHNR and CDR2 as FQNEAQ (reference sequence). V was cut by 2 bases and J by 7 bases, with 9 bases left in between. CDR3 nucleotides: TGTGCCAGCAGCTTAAACAGGCTTGAGCAGTACTTC. Amino acid sequence: CASSLNRLEQYF. Based on the CDR3 plus reference TRBV7-9 and TRBJ2-7, the full variable domain is DTGVSQNPRHKITKRGQNVTFRCDPISEHNRLYWYRQTLGQGPEFLTYFQNEAQLEKSRLLSDRFSAERPKGSFSTLEIQRTEQGDSAMYLCASSLNRLEQYFGPGTRLTVT.

The chain recombines TRBV9 with TRBJ2-1; D uncertain. This CDR3 has 15 residues. The V gene lost 4 bases and the J gene lost 6 bases, with 17 bases spanning the gap. Germline V gene lookup returns CDR1 SGDLS and CDR2 YYNGEE. The CDR3 loop is CASSPEELSGNEQFF. The CDR3 DNA sequence: TGTGCCAGCAGCCCCGAGGAGCTCAGTGGCAATGAGCAGTTCTTC.

The chain couples TRBV5-6 to TRBJ2-5; 11 bases map to TRBD2. V lost 3 bases and J lost 4; bases outside the gene matches: 8. The CDR3 contains 16 residues. Per germline, CDR1 SGHDT and CDR2 YYEEEE. In DNA, the CDR3 is TGTGCCAGCAGCTCCTTACTAGCGGGAGATGTAGAGACCCAGTACTTC. It translates to CASSSLLAGDVETQYF.

The chain links TRBV6-1 to TRBJ1-2; D might be TRBD1 (5 bases). There are 13 residues in the CDR3. Trimming removed 5 bases from V and 3 bases from J, with 10 bases in between. Germline assignment: CDR1 MNHNS and CDR2 SASEGT. The DNA of the CDR3 is TGTGCCAGCAGTATCCGGACATACTATGGCTACACCTTC. Its translation is CASSIRTYYGYTF.

The V call is TRBV28, the J call TRBJ1-2; TRBD1 might be the D (5 bases). The V and J ends lost 4 bases and 5 bases respectively, with 5 bases between them. CDR1 MDHEN and CDR2 SYDVKM come from the germline V gene. The CDR3 runs to 11 residues. The CDR3 spells CASSSGYGYTF. In DNA, the CDR3 is TGTGCCAGCAGTTCAGGGTATGGCTACACCTTC.

The V gene is TRBV19, the J gene TRBJ2-5, with 8 bases lining up with TRBD1. The germline CDR1 and CDR2 sequences are LNHDA and SQIVND (reference sequence). Trimming took 0 bases from V and 1 from J; bases not matched to a gene: 1. This CDR3 is 15 amino acids long. CDR3 residues: CASSIETGAQETQYF. In nucleotides, the CDR3 is TGTGCCAGTAGTATAGAGACAGGGGCCCAAGAGACCCAGTACTTC.

The chain uses TRBV7-9 and TRBJ1-2; no definite D call. This CDR3 has 13 residues. CDR1 is SEHNR and CDR2 is FQNEAQ in the germline V gene (reference sequence). Deletions cut 7 bases from V and 0 bases from J, with 9 bases between. CDR3 protein: CASTPGSNYGYTF. The CDR3 coding sequence is TGTGCCAGCACCCCCGGGTCTAACTATGGCTACACCTTC.